This T cell receptor (beta chain) is from a study of chemoradiotherapy in HPV16-positive cancers. On this clone: Its antigen is currently unknown.

The CDR3 runs to 14 residues. The germline gives CDR1 SGHTA, CDR2 FQGNSA. The germline V and J ends were trimmed by 6 bases and 4 bases, with 16 bases remaining between them. The assay was immunoSEQ multiplex PCR, and TCRdb's table has in-frame clones only and misses some. This table holds tens of thousands of clones, around 93% found once. Study conclusions and caveats: During treatment, candidate HPV-specific clones and E7-related motifs expanded in tumor.

The chain links TRBV7-2 to TRBJ2-7; perhaps TRBD1 as D (6 bases). The sample here was blood, taken from a patient who underwent chemoradiotherapy. This receptor was identified in a human donor with HPV-associated anogenital cancer. The CDR3 nucleotides read TGTGCCAGCAGTTTACAGGGTCCAACGTACGAGCAGTACTTC. It specifies CASSLQGPTYEQYF.